Described below is a single TCR beta chain sequence and its context. Antigen: not known. These data belong to a study of CD4+ T cells in melanoma. Whole-study results and caveats: Diverse differentiation states were reported for melanoma neoantigen-specific CD4+ T cells.

Using immunoSEQ multiplex PCR, the repertoire was profiled, and TCRdb retains in-frame clones only, with some absent. In the table there are about 140,000 clones, 80% to 95% of which are singletons. This clonotype originated in a human donor with melanoma.

The CDR3 nucleotides are TGTGCCAGAAGCTCCTCACAGGGGCTCCTGTACTATGGCTACACCTTC. The encoded protein is CARSSSQGLLYYGYTF. V is TRBV5-3 and J is TRBJ1-2; 7 bases are a match to TRBD1. TRBV5-3 is an ORF, and what it does is uncertain. The CDR3 has 16 amino acids. With V trimmed by 3 bases and J by 3 bases, 11 bases remained unmatched.